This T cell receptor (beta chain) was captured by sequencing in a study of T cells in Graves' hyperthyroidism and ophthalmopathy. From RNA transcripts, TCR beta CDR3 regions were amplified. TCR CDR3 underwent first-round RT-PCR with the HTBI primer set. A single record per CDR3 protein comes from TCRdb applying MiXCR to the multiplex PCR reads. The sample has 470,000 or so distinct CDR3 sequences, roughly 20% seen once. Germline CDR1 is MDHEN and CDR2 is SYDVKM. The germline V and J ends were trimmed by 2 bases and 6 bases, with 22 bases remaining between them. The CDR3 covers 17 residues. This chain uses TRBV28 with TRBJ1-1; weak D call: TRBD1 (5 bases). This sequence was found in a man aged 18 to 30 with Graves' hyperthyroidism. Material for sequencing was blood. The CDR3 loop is CASSLPVGRRAFAEAFF. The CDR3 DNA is TGTGCCAGCAGTTTACCCGTGGGGCGCCGGGCTTTCGCTGAAGCTTTCTTT.